Following are 3 T cell receptor beta chains from one sample sequenced in a study of OX40 agonist ivuxolimab in advanced cancers. Libraries were prepared by immunoSEQ multiplex PCR; TCRdb keeps only in-frame clonotypes and omits some of them. The sample carries 55,000 to 90,000 clones, about 90% recorded once. This specimen was CD4+ or CD8+ T cells sorted from blood, taken in a trial of the OX40 agonist ivuxolimab. The receptors were sampled from an adult with an advanced solid tumor such as melanoma, head and neck, liver or kidney cancer.

The chain recombines TRBV4-2 with TRBJ2-2; D remains unclear. The CDR3 is 14 residues long. Per germline, CDR1 LGHNA and CDR2 YNFKEQ. The V and J ends lost 3 bases and 1 base respectively, with 6 bases between them. The CDR3 nucleotides read TGTGCCAGCAGCCACCCACGGAACACCGGGGAGCTGTTTTTT. Translation: CASSHPRNTGELFF.

V is TRBV2 and J is TRBJ2-7; D might be TRBD1 (6 bases). This CDR3 is built from 13 residues. CDR1 and CDR2 from the germline V gene are SNHLY and FYNNEI. The V gene lost 8 bases and the J gene lost 6 bases, with 17 bases spanning the gap. CDR3 amino acids: CASHRVPGAEQYF. CDR3 sequence (DNA): TGTGCCAGCCACAGAGTCCCAGGGGCCGAGCAGTACTTC.

This rearrangement joins TRBV2 to TRBJ2-1; 9 bases fit TRBD2. The CDR3 has 13 residues. Germline CDR1 SNHLY, CDR2 FYNNEI. V shed 6 bases, J shed 9 bases, and the junction held 6 bases outside the gene matches. The CDR3 protein is CASSVAGVSEQFF. The CDR3 DNA is TGTGCCAGCAGCGTAGCGGGAGTCAGTGAGCAGTTCTTC. The full variable domain, with the rest looked up from reference TRBV2 and TRBJ2-1, is EPEVTQTPSHQVTQMGQEVILRCVPISNHLYFYWYRQILGQKVEFLVSFYNNEISEKSEIFDDQFSVERPDGSNFTLKIRSTKLEDSAMYFCASSVAGVSEQFFGPGTRLTVL.